The clone carrying this T cell receptor beta chain was detected once. These data come from a study of blood T cell repertoires in COVID-19. Whole-study context: Sites in the United States, Italy and Spain provided acute and convalescent COVID-19 samples. Sources were T cells, B-cell-depleted T cells, or PBMCs; the material itself was cDNA or gDNA.

CDR3 length equals 14 residues. Per the germline V gene, CDR1 is MNHEY and CDR2 is SMNVEV (reference sequence). The ends were cut back, 2 bases at V and 7 bases at J, with 12 bases in the middle. Produced via immunoSEQ multiplex PCR; TCRdb's table is partial and in-frame only. The top ten clones hold about 1.6% of a sample with fewer than 300,000 clones, 87% of them seen once. Sequencing used peripheral blood. The source of this sequence is a woman in her forties who had recovered from COVID-19. The chain is built from TRBV27 and TRBJ2-1; a weak D match, TRBD2 (6 bases). The CDR3 loop is CASSLGWRDNEQFF. Written as DNA, the CDR3 is TGTGCCAGCAGTTTAGGTTGGAGGGATAATGAGCAGTTCTTC.